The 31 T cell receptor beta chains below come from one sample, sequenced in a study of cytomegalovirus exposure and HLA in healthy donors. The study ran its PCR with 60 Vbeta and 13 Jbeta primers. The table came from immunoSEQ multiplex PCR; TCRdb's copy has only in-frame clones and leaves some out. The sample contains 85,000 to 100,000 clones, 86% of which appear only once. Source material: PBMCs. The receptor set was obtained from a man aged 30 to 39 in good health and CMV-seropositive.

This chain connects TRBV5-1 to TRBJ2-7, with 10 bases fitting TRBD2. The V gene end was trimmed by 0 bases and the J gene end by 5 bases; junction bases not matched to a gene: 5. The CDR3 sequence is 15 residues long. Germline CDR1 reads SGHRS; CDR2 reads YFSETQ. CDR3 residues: CASSLDQREGDEQYF. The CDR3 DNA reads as TGCGCCAGCAGCTTGGATCAGCGGGAGGGAGACGAGCAGTACTTC.

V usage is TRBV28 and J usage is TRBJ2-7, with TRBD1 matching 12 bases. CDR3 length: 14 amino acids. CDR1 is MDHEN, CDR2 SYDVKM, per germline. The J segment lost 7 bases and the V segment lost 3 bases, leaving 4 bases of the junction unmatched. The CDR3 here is CASSFWDRGREQYF. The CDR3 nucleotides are TGTGCCAGCAGTTTCTGGGACAGGGGGCGTGAGCAGTACTTC.

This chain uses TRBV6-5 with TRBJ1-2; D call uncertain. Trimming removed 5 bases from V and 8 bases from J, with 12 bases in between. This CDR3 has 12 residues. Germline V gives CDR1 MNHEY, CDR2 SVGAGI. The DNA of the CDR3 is TGTGCCAGCAGTCTAGGAGGTCGCGGCTACACCTTC. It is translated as CASSLGGRGYTF.

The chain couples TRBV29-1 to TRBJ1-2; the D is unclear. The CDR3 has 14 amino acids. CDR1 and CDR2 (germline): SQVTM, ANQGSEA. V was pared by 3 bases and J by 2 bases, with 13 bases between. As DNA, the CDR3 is TGCAGCGTTGAGCACCGGGGAGAAAACTATGGCTACACCTTC. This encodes CSVEHRGENYGYTF.

CDR3 residues: CASSKGLAGGDTQYF. The CDR3 DNA is TGTGCCAGCAGCAAAGGACTAGCGGGAGGAGATACGCAGTATTTT. V is TRBV7-9 and J is TRBJ2-3; 14 nucleotides agree with TRBD2. V gave up 5 bases and J gave up 5 bases; unmatched junction bases: 3. The CDR3 totals 15 residues. The V gene's germline CDR1 is SEHNR and CDR2 FQNEAQ (reference sequence). The full variable domain, completed using reference TRBV7-9 and TRBJ2-3, is DTGVSQNPRHKITKRGQNVTFRCDPISEHNRLYWYRQTLGQGPEFLTYFQNEAQLEKSRLLSDRFSAERPKGSFSTLEIQRTEQGDSAMYLCASSKGLAGGDTQYFGPGTRLTVL.

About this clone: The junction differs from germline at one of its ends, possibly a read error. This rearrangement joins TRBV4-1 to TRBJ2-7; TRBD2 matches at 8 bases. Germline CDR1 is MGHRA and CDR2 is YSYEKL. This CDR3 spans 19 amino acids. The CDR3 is CAGSHPRWVQRETSYEQYF. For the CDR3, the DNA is TGCGCCGGCAGCCATCCCCGGTGGGTCCAGCGGGAGACCTCCTACGAGCAGTACTTC.

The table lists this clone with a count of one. The CDR3 DNA follows: TGTGCCAGCAGTTCGACTCTCGTGGCCTCCGAGCAGTACTTC. Translated, it gives CASSSTLVASEQYF. The chain uses TRBV27 and TRBJ2-7; D remains unclear. V shed 4 bases and J shed 6 bases, with 16 bases lying between them. Per the germline V gene, CDR1 is MNHEY and CDR2 is SMNVEV (reference sequence). The CDR3 runs 14 residues.

In nucleotides, the CDR3 is TGTGCTAGTGGTTTGGGGCAGACACTTTATGGCTACACCTTC. Amino acid sequence: CASGLGQTLYGYTF. The chain is built from TRBV12-5 and TRBJ1-2, with D unresolved. Germline V gene sequence: CDR1 LGHNT, CDR2 FRNRAP. Trimming took 1 base from V and 5 from J, leaving 11 bases between them. This CDR3 comprises 14 residues.

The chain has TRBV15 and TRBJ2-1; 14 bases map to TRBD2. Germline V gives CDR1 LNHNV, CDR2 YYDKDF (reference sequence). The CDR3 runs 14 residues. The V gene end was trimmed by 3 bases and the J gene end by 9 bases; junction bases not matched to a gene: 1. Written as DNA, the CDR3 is TGTGCCACCAGCAGGGGACTAGCGGGAGTTGAGCAGTTCTTC. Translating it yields CATSRGLAGVEQFF.

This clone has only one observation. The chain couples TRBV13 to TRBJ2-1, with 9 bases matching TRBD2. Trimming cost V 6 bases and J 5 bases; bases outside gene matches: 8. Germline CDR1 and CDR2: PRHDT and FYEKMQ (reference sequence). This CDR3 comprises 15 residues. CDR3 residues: CASRPLAGYDNEQFF. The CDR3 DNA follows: TGTGCCAGCAGGCCTCTAGCGGGGTATGACAATGAGCAGTTCTTC.

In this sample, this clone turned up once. The CDR3 loop reads CASSLVGATSGGNNEQFF. The CDR3 nucleotides read TGCGCCAGCAGCTTGGTAGGGGCCACTAGCGGGGGAAACAATGAGCAGTTCTTC. The chain carries TRBV5-1 and TRBJ2-1; 11 bases match TRBD2. The CDR3 contains 18 residues. CDR1 is SGHRS and CDR2 is YFSETQ in the germline V gene. Trimming took 0 bases from V and 5 from J; bases not matched to a gene: 10.

This chain's CDR3 is CASSTQLARKKVSYNEQFF. The CDR3 nucleotides are TGTGCCAGCAGTACACAACTAGCGCGAAAAAAAGTATCCTACAATGAGCAGTTCTTC. The V gene is TRBV27, the J gene TRBJ2-1; TRBD2 matches at 7 bases. The CDR3 contains 19 residues. Germline loops: CDR1 MNHEY, CDR2 SMNVEV (reference sequence). V shed 5 bases and J 1 base; nucleotides not matched to a gene: 17.

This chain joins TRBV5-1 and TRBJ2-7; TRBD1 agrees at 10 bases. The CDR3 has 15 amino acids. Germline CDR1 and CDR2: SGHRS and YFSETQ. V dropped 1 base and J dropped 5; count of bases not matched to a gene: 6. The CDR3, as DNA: TGCGCCAGCAGCTTGCTGGACAGGGGGTACAACGAGCAGTACTTC. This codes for CASSLLDRGYNEQYF.

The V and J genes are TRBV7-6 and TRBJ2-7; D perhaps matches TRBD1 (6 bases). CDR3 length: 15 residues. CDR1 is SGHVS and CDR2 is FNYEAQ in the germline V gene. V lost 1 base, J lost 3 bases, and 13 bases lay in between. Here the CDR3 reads CASSLVPADSYEQYF. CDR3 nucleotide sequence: TGTGCCAGCAGCTTAGTTCCAGCGGACAGCTACGAGCAGTACTTC.

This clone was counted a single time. Written as DNA, the CDR3 is TGTGCCAGCAGTTACGGACAGGGGGTTTTTGGCTACACCTTC. Amino acid sequence: CASSYGQGVFGYTF. The chain employs TRBV27 and TRBJ1-2; 10 nucleotides agree with TRBD1. CDR3 length: 14 amino acids. From germline, CDR1 is MNHEY and CDR2 SMNVEV (reference sequence). The V and J ends lost 4 bases and 7 bases, in that order; junction bases with no gene match: 6.

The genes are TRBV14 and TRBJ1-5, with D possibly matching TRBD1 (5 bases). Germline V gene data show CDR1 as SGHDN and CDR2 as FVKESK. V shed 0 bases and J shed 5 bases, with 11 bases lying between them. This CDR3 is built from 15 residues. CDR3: CASSQDTGLYQPQHF. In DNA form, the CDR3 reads TGTGCCAGCAGCCAAGACACGGGACTATATCAGCCCCAGCATTTT.

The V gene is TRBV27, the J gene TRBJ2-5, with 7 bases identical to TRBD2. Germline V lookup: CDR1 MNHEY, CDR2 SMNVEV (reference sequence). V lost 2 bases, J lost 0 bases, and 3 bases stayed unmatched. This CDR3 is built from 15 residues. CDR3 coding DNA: TGTGCCAGCAGTTTAGGGGGGGTCGACCAAGAGACCCAGTACTTC. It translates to CASSLGGVDQETQYF.

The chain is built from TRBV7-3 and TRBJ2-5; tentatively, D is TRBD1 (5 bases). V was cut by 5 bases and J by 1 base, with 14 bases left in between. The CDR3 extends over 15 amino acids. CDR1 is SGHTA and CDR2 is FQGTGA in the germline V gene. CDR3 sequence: CASSRQGIGQETQYF. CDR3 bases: TGTGCCAGCAGCCGTCAGGGAATCGGCCAAGAGACCCAGTACTTC.

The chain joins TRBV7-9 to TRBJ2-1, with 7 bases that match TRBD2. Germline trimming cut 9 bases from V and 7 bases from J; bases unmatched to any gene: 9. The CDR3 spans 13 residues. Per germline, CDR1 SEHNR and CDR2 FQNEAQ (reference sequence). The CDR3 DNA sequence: TGTGCCAGTCCCACCCCGGGGGGAAATGAGCAGTTCTTC. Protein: CASPTPGGNEQFF. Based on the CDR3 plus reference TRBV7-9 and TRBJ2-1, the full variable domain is DTGVSQNPRHKITKRGQNVTFRCDPISEHNRLYWYRQTLGQGPEFLTYFQNEAQLEKSRLLSDRFSAERPKGSFSTLEIQRTEQGDSAMYLCASPTPGGNEQFFGPGTRLTVL.

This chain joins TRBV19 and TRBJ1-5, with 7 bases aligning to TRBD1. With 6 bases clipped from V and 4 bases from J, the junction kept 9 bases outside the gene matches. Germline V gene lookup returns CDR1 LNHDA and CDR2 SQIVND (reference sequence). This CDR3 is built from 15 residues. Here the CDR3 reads CASRERTGLNQPQHF. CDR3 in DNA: TGTGCCAGTAGAGAACGGACAGGTTTAAATCAGCCCCAGCATTTT.

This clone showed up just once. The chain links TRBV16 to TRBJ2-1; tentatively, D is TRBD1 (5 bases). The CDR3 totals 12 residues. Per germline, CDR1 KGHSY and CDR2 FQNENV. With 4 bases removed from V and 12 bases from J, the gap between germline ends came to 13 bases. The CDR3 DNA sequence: TGTGCCAGCAGCCTAAACCAGGGTGCGCAGTTCTTC. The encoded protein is CASSLNQGAQFF.

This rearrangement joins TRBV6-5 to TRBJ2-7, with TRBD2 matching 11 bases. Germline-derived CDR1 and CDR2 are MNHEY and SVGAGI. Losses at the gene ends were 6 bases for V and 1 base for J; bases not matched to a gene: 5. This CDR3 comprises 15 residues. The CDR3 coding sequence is TGTGCCAGCAGCCTAGCGGGAGGTCCATCCTACGAGCAGTACTTC. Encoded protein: CASSLAGGPSYEQYF.

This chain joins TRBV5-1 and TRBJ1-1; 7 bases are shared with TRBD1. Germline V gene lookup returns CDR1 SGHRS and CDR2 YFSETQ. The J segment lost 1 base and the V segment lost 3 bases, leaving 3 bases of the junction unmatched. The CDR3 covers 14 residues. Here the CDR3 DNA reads TGCGCCAGCAGCTACGGGACAGAGAACACTGAAGCTTTCTTT. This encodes CASSYGTENTEAFF.

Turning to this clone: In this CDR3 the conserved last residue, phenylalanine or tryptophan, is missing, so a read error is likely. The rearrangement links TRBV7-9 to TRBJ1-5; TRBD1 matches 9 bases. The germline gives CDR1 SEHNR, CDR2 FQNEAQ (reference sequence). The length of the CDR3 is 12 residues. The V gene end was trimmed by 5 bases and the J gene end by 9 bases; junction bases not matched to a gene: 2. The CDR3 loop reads CASSPTGGPQHS. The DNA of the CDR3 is TGTGCCAGCAGCCCGACAGGGGGGCCCCAGCATTCT.

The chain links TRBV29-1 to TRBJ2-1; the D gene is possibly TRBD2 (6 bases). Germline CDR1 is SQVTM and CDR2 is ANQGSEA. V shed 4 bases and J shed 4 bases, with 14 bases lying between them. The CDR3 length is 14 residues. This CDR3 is CSVALGLSYNEQFF. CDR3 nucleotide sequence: TGCAGCGTTGCTTTGGGACTCAGTTACAATGAGCAGTTCTTC.

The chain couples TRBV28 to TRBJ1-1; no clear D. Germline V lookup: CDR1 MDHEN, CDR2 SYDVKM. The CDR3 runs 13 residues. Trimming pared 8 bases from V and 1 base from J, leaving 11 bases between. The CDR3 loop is CASVPGQNTEAFF. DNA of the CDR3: TGTGCCAGCGTTCCGGGTCAGAACACTGAAGCTTTCTTT.

This chain's CDR3 is CASSLGQINSPQHF. The CDR3 DNA reads as TGCGCCAGCAGCTTGGGACAGATAAATTCGCCCCAGCATTTT. The V call is TRBV5-1, the J call TRBJ1-5; D might be TRBD1 (5 bases). Trimming took off 0 bases at V and 9 bases at J, with 13 bases between the two ends. CDR1 SGHRS and CDR2 YFSETQ come from the germline V gene. CDR3 length equals 14 residues.

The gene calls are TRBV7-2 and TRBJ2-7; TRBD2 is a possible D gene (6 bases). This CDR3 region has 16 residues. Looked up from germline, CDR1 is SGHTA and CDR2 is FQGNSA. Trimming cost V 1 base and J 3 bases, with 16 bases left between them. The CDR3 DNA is TGTGCCAGCAGCTTAGTAAGTGCAGGGAGGAGCTACGAGCAGTACTTC. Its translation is CASSLVSAGRSYEQYF.

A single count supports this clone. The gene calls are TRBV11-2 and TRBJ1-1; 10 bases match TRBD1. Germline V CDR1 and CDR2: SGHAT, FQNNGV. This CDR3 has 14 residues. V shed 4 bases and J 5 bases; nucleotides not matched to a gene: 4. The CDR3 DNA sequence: TGTGCCAGCAGCTACGCGGGACAGGGGACTGAAGCTTTCTTT. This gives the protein CASSYAGQGTEAFF.

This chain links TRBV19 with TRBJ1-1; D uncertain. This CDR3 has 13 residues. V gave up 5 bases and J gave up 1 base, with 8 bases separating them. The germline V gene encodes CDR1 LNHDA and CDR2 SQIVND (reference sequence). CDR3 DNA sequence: TGTGCCAGTAGTTTTCAAGCGAACACTGAAGCTTTCTTT. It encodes CASSFQANTEAFF.

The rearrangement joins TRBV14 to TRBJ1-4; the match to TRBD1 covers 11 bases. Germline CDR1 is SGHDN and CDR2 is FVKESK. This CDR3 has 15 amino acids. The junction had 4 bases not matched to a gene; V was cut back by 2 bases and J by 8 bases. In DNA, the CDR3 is TGTGCCAGCAGCCAACGGACAGGGGGCGGGGAAAAACTGTTTTTT. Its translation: CASSQRTGGGEKLFF.